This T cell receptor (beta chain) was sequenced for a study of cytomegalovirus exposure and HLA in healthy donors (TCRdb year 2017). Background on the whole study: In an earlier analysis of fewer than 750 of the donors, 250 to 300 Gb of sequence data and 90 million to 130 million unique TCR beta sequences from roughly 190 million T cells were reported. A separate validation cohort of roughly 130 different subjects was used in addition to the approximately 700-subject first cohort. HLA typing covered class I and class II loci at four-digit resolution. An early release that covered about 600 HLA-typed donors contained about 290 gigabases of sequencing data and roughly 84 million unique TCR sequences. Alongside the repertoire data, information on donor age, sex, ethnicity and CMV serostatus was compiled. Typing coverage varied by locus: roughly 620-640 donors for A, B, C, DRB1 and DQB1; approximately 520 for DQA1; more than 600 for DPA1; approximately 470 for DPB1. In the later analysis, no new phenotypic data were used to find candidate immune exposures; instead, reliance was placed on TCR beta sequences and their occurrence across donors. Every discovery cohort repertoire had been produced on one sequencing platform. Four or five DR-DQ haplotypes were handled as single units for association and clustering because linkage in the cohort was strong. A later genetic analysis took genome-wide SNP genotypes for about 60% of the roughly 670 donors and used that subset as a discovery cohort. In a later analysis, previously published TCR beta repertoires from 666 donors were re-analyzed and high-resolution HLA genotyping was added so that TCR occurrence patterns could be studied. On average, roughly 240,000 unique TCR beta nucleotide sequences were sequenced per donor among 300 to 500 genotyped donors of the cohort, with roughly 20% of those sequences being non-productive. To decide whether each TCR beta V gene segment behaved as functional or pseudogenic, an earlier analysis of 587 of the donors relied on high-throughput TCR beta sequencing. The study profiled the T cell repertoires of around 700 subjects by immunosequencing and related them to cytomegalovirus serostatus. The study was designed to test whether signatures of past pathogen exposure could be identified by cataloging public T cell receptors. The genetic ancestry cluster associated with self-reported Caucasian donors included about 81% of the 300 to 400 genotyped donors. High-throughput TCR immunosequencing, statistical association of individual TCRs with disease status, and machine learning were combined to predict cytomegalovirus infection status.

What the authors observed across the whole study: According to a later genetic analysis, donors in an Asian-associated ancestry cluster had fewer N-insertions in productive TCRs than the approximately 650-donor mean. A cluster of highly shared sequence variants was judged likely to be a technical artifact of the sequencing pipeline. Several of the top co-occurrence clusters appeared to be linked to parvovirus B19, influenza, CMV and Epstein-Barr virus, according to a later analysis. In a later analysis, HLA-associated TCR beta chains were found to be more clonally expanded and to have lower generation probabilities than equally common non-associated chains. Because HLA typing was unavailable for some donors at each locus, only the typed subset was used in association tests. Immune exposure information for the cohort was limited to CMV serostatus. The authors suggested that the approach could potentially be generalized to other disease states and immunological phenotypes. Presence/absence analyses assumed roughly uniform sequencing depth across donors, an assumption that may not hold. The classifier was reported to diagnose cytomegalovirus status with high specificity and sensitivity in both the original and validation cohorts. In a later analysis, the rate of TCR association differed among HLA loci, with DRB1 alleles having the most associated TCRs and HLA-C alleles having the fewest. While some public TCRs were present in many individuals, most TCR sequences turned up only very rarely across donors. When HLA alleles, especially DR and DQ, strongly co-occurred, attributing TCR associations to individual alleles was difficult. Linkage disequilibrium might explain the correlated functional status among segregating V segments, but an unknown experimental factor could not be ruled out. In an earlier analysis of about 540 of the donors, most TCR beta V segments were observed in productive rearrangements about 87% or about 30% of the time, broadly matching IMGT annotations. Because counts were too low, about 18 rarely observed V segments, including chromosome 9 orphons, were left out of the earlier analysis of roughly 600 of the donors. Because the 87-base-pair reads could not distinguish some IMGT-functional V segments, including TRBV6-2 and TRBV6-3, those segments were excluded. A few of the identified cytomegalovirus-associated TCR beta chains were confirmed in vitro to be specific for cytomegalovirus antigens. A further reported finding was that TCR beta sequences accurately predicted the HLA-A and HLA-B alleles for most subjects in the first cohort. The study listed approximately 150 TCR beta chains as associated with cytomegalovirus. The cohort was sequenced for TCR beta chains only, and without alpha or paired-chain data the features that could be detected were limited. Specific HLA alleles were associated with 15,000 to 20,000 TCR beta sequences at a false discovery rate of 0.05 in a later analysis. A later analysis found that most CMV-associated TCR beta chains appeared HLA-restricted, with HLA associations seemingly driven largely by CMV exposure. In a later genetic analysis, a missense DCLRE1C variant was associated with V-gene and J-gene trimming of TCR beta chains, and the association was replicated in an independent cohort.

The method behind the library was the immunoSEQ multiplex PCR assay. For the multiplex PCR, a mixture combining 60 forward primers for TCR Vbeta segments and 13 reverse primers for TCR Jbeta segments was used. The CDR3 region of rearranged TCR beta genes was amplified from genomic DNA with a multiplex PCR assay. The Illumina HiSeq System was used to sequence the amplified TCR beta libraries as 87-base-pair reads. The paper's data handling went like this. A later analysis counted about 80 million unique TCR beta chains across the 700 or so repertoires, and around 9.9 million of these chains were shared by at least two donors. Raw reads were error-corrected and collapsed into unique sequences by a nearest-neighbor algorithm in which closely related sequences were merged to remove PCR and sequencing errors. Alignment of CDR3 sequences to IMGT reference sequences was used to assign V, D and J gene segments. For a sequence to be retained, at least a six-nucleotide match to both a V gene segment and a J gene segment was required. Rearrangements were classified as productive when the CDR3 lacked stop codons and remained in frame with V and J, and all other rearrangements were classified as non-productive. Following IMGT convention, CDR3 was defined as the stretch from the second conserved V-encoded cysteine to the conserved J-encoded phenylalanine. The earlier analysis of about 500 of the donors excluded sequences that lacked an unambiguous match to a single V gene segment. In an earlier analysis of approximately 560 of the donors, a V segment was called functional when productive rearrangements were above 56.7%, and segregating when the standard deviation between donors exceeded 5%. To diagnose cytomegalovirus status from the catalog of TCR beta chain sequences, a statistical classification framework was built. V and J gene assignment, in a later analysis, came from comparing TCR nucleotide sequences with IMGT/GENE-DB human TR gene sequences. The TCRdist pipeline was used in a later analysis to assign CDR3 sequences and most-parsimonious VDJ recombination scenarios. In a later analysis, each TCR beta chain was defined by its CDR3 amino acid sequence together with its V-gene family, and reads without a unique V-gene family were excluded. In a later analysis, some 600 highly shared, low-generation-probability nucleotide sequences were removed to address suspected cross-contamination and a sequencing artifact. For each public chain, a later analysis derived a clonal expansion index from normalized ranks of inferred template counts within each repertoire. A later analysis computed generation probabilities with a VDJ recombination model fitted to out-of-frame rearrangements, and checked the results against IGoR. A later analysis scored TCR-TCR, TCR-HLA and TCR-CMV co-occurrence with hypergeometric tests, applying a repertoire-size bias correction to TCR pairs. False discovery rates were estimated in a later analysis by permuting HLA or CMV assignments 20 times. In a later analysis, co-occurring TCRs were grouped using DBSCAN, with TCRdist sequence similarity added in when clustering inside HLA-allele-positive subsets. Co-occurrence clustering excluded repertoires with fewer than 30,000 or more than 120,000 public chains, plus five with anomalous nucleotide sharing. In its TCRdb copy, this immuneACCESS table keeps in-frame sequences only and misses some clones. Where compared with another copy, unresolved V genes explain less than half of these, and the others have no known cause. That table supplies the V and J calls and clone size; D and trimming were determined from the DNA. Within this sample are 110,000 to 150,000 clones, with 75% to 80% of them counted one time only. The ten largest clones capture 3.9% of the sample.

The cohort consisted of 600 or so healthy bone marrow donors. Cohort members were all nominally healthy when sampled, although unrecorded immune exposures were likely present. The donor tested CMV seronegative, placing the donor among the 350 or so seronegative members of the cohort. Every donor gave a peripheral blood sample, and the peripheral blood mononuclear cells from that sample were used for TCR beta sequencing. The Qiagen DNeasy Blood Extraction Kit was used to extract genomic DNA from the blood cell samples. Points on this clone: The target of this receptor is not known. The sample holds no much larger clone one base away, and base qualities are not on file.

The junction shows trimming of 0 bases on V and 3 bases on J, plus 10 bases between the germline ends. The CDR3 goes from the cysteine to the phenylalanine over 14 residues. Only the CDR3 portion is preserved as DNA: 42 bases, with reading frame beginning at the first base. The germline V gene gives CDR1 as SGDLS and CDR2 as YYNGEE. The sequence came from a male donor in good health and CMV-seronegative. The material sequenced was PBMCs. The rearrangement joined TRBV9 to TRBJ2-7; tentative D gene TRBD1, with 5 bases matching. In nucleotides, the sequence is TGTGCCAGCAGCGTAGCGACAGAGAACTACGAGCAGTACTTC. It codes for CASSVATENYEQYF.